These T cell receptor beta chains were read from a single sample in a study of cytomegalovirus exposure and HLA in healthy donors. This table comes from immunoSEQ multiplex PCR, and its TCRdb copy is limited to in-frame clones, with some not included. Of around 140,000 clones in the sample, roughly 89% were seen once. Input material: PBMCs. The receptor set was obtained from a woman younger than 35 in good health and CMV-seronegative. Both conserved end residues are trimmed from each CDR3. Each record gives: V gene, CDR3 length, CDR3 protein.

TRBV18,15,ASSPGTGGLTGNTIY
TRBV5-3,12,ASRSGTFDTEAF
TRBV5-8,14,ASSLLLAGEADTQY
TRBV2,12,ASRTDRGYSPLH
TRBV7-2,13,ASSLDWFGGEKLF
TRBV27,13,ASSSGSASVYEQY
TRBV4-1,15,ASSAMIGQGFDQPQH
TRBV4-1,14,ASSQVVAGGGNEQF
TRBV5-6,12,ASSYSGGHQPQH
TRBV6-5,11,ASQAGWNTEAF
TRBV7-6,12,ASSQTGVENEQF
TRBV5-1,12,ASSSGTGVPEAF
TRBV6-5,14,ASSYSMFSSQGGYT
TRBV7-3,12,ASSPSGGQDTQY
TRBV19,11,ASRAGQNTEAF
TRBV10-3,10,AIRTGDTEAF
TRBV6-6,12,ASTPGTESREQY
TRBV5-6,13,ASSLDRGLDQPQH
TRBV19,14,ASKEAHRPRRYGYT
TRBV19,11,ASSWGVQETQY
TRBV9,15,ASSVEGTAQTGNTIY
TRBV4-1,12,ASSPSDEDSGYT
TRBV7-9,12,ASSPRASYNEQF
TRBV7-6,15,ASSLMWLAPDSDTQY
TRBV6-6,10,ASLQGGNTIY
TRBV5-1,11,ASTEQGADTQY
TRBV10-2,10,ATTQGPDEQF
TRBV5-5,14,ASSLGQGAGNQPQH
TRBV6-1,12,ASRGWTGGDEQY
TRBV5-1,12,ASSLGQGGEKLF
TRBV6-5,11,ASSYKGGDEQY
TRBV6-1,13,ASSLTGEDTGELF
TRBV12-5,12,ASGLGSHPSEQY
TRBV5-1,13,ASSTDRDLFREQY
TRBV7-2,13,ASSFPGGLGQPQH
TRBV7-8,11,ASSFPGTFEQY
TRBV6-6,12,ASSQTVSNQPQH
TRBV19,12,ASSKSVQSTEAF
TRBV18,14,ASSPSGAGANEKLF
TRBV6-1,11,ASTTGLETEAF
TRBV7-3,14,ASSPLGGAYTDTQY
TRBV27,13,ASSLPGQENTEAF
TRBV11-2,13,ASSLGLVYTGELF
TRBV7-3,13,ASRLTGTDYNEQF
TRBV5-4,16,ASSLVGTTTGGVYGYT
TRBV6-5,11,ASSPRVWSEAF
TRBV5-1,12,ASTPGGPRNEQF
TRBV11-2,13,ASSTPREGTDTQY
TRBV4-1,13,ASSQASTGSGELF
TRBV4-1,12,ASRKTGLNEKLF
TRBV15,11,ATNPRTNEKLF
TRBV18,11,ASSPGAQDTQY
TRBV27,12,ASSLSAGSGGYT
TRBV7-9,12,ASISRVYGNTIY
TRBV5-1,13,ASSLGGREFAEAF